The sequence of this T cell receptor (beta chain) was determined in a study of CD8+ T cells in alopecia areata listed by TCRdb under 2018. Study-wide context: Treated patients were enrolled in an open-label pilot trial of oral tofacitinib at 5 to 10 mg twice daily for moderate-to-severe alopecia areata. Tofacitinib was administered for 6 to 18 months, and 6 months of follow-up off drug were then conducted to assess delayed response and recurrence. The SALT score, which quantifies the percentage of affected scalp surface area, was used to measure disease severity in treated patients. The study used high-throughput TCRbeta sequencing to examine T cell clonal expansion in alopecia areata, in both the C3H/HeJ mouse model and human patients. On the human side, TCRbeta sequencing was run on scalp tissue and on sorted CD4+ and CD8+ peripheral blood T cells from healthy controls and from alopecia areata patients with either patchy or totalis/universalis disease. Biopsies were taken from tofacitinib-treated patients at baseline and again at 4 and 24 weeks into treatment, and several of those patients also had a later scalp biopsy. Scalp clonality was compared among normal scalp (n=4), patchy alopecia areata scalp (n=8), and alopecia totalis/universalis scalp (n=8). The RNA source kit depended on sample type: the PAXgene miRNA kit for fixed scalp, the miRNeasy kit for PBMCs, and the RNeasy kit for mouse skin. TCRbeta CDR3 regions were amplified by immunoSEQ multiplex PCR using 35 Vbeta forward and 13 Jbeta reverse primers. Overall study results and their limits: Scalp TCR repertoire analysis is complicated because resident alphabeta T cells in normal human skin are also sequenced, whereas mouse skin is dominated by gammadelta T cells. Many expanded lesional clones persisted in scalp and blood during tofacitinib treatment, which may partly explain relapse after stopping treatment. Because the treated cohort was small and had just a single nonresponder, larger studies are needed to establish links between baseline CD8+ expansion and response. Compared with normal scalp, lesional scalp had higher clonality and more expanded CD8+ clones, particularly in alopecia totalis/universalis, a pattern that suggests antigenic drive. Scalp clonality and the number of expanded CD8+ clones among the top 100 scalp clones were significantly decreased by tofacitinib. Shared TCR sequences between patients were less evident than in mice, which may be partly attributable to HLA diversity in the patient population.

This clone was observed a handful of times. Its antigen has not been determined. It has no much larger one-base neighbor in the sample; base qualities were not kept. Read against the paper, the sample's time point label means: less than five weeks on oral tofacitinib. The sample's treatment or condition, from its label and the paper: oral pan-JAK inhibitor, 5-10 mg twice daily. From alopecia areata patients, peripheral blood was collected along with lesional scalp punch biopsies. After PBMCs were isolated by density centrifugation and stained for CD3, CD4 and CD8, a FACSAria was used to sort CD4+ and CD8+ T cells. Receptor amplification or capture employed the immunoSEQ multiplex PCR assay. For TCR sequencing, RNA was extracted from every sample and reverse transcribed into cDNA to serve as template. First-strand cDNA was synthesized with SuperScript III using a 2:1 mix of oligo-dT and random hexamers. Amplification bias was assessed with a synthetic immune receptor repertoire, and residual bias was removed computationally. The authors' pipeline ran thus. Raw reads were preprocessed for error removal, and CDR3 was defined according to IMGT conventions as running from the conserved cysteine to phenylalanine. To get clonality, Shannon entropy was normalized by log2 of the number of productive unique TCRs and the result was subtracted from 1. Whether each scalp clone was CD4 or CD8 was inferred by checking scalp TCRbeta sequences against the CD4 and CD8 repertoires from sorted blood. The source is immuneACCESS, and TCRdb retained only in-frame sequences with V and J called. Part of the clones is not carried over; for the studies checked, unresolved V genes explain less than half of this, and the remainder is unexplained. The DNA was the basis for D and trimming; V, J and clone size are from that table. Present in this sample are about 220,000 clones, around 57% of which were seen just once. 1.6% of the sample is taken by the ten largest.

V is reduced by 5 bases and J by 1 base, leaving a spacing of 5 bases between them. The CDR3, from cysteine to phenylalanine, totals 11 residues. Just the 33-base CDR3 DNA is kept, in frame starting at base 1. Reading the germline V gene (reference sequence) gives CDR1 DFQATT and CDR2 SNEGSKA. This TCR was recovered from a human donor with alopecia areata. This sample comprised CD4+ T cells sorted from blood, obtained at week 4, from a patient treated with tofacitinib. The V gene is TRBV20-1 and the J gene is TRBJ1-1, with the D gene call left open. The CDR3 reads as follows: CSASTNTEAFF. The base sequence is TGCAGTGCTTCCACGAACACTGAAGCTTTCTTT.